This T cell receptor (beta chain) was sequenced during a study of blood T cell repertoires in COVID-19 (TCRdb year 2020). Broadly, across the study: The collaborator samples originated in the United States, Italy and Spain and spanned the acute and convalescent phases of COVID-19. The samples were drawn from two sources: the first 160 participants of the ongoing ImmuneRACE study, and 950 to 1,500 subjects contributed by 6 global collaborators. Sample metadata almost always included a de-identified subject ID, COVID-19 status, age in years and sex. Subjects who had been exposed to COVID-19, were actively infected with it, or had recovered from it provided the deeply sampled blood TCRbeta repertoires that made up the dataset. The repertoires were released in a freely available public database meant as a resource for research on the immune response to SARS-CoV-2. HLA class I and class II types, where available, came from metadata supplied by the sample provider rather than from assay-based typing. The material from the prospective study consisted of cDNA or gDNA derived from T cells, B-cell-depleted T cells, or PBMCs.

A word on this clone: Its antigen remains undetermined. It has no much larger one-base neighbor in the sample; base qualities were not kept.

TCRbeta CDR3 regions were amplified from genomic DNA by means of the immunoSEQ Assay, a bias-controlled multiplex PCR. As for the original processing: The number of nucleated cells in each sample was estimated from the amplification of reference gene primers within the assay. To quantify the absolute abundance of each unique TCRbeta CDR3 rearrangement, sequence reads were collapsed and filtered. For each sample, productive Simpson clonality was calculated as the square root of Simpson's diversity index over productive rearrangements. The table comes from immuneACCESS by way of TCRdb, which keeps in-frame sequences with V and J called. Part of the clones is missing from these tables; in studies checked, under half for an unresolved V gene and the rest for unknown reasons. D and trimming were read from the DNA, whereas the V and J calls and clone size are those reported in that table. Within this sample are about 83,000 clones, with roughly 80% of them counted one time only. The ten largest clones represent 15% of the sample.

The CDR3 numbers 19 residues from cysteine through phenylalanine. The entry retains the CDR3 DNA only, 57 bases that are in frame from base 1. CDR1 and CDR2 are drawn from the germline V gene: MNHEY, SVGEGT. Clipping removes 4 bases from V and 3 bases from J, with 14 as the unmatched junction base count. Here is what the overall study found, with its caveats: The quantity of clinical and demographic metadata differed by source and by participant and was supplied without curation.

Each collaborating institution followed its own protocols to collect whole blood in K2EDTA tubes. For TCRbeta analysis, collaborators shipped samples in one of three forms: frozen whole blood, isolated PBMCs, or DNA extracted from either of those sample types. Here the chain combines TRBV6-2 or TRBV6-3 and TRBJ2-5; 13 nucleotides in the junction match TRBD2. The source of this sequence is a woman aged 80 or older with acute or convalescent COVID-19. Sequences were obtained from peripheral blood. The CDR3 protein is CASSFSPGTSGGAKETQYF. The nucleotide sequence is TGTGCCAGCAGTTTTTCCCCGGGAACTAGCGGGGGGGCGAAAGAGACCCAGTACTTC.